The present TCR beta chain was sequenced within a study of blood T cells in healthy people across ages. Study information: Template switching captured about one barcoded beta molecule per two T cells.

CDR3 length equals 12 residues. Germline V gene data show CDR1 as DFQATT and CDR2 as SNEGSKA (reference sequence). Deletions cut 5 bases from V and 5 bases from J, with 11 bases between. This clonotype has ten or more counts. Through a sample-barcoded 5' primer and a J-beta primer mix, a second PCR was run for about 6 to 11 cycles. TCRdb re-called the 5' RACE reads through MiXCR, storing one row per CDR3 protein. The table records 650,000 to 1,000,000 distinct CDR3 sequences, under 40% of them present only once. This TCR was recovered from a man aged 18 to 29 in good health. The sample was blood. This rearrangement joins TRBV20-1 to TRBJ2-3; D not resolved. CDR3 nucleotide sequence: TGCAGTGCTCAAAGTGAGGTAGATACGCAGTATTTT. Encoded protein: CSAQSEVDTQYF.